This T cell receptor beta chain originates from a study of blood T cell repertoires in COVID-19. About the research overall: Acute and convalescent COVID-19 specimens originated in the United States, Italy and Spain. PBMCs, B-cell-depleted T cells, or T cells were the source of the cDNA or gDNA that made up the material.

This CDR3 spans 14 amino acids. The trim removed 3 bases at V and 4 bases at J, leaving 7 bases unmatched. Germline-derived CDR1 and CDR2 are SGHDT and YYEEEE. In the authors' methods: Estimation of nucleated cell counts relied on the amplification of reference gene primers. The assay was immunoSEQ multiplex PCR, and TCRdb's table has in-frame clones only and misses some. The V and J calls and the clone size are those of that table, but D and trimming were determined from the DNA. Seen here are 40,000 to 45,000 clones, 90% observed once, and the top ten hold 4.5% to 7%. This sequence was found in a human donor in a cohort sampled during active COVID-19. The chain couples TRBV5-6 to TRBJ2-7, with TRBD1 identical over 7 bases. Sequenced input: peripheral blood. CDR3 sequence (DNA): TGTGCCAGCAGCTCAGGATCAGGGGGATACGAGCAGTACTTC. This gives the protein CASSSGSGGYEQYF.